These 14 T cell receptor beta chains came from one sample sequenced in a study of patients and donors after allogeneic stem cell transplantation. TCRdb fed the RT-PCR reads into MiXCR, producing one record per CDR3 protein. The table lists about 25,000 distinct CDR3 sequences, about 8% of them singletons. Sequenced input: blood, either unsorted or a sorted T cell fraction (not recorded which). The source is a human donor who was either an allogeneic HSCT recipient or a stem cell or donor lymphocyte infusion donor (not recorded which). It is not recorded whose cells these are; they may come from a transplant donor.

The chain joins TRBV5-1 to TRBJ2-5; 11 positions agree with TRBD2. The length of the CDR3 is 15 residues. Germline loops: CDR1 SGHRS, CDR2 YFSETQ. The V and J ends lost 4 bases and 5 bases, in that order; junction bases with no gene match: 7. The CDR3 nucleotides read TGCGCCAGCAGCACACTAGCGGGAGAGGGGGAGACCCAGTACTTC. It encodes CASSTLAGEGETQYF.

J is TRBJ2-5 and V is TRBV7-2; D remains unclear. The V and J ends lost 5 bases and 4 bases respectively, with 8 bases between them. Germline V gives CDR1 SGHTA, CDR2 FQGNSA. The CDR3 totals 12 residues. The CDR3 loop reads CASSRWGETQYF. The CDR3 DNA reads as TGTGCCAGCAGCCGGTGGGGAGAGACCCAGTACTTC.

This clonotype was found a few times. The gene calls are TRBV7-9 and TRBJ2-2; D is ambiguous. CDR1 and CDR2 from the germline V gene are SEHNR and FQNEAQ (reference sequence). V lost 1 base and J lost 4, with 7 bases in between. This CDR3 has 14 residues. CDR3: CASSLDGFTGELFF. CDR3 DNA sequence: TGTGCCAGCAGCTTAGACGGTTTCACCGGGGAGCTGTTTTTT.

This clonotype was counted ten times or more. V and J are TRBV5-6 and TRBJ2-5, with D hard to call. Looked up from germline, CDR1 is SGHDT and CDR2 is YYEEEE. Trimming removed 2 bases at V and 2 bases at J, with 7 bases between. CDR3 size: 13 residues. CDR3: CASSFASQETQYF. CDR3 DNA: TGTGCCAGCAGCTTCGCGAGTCAAGAGACCCAGTACTTC.

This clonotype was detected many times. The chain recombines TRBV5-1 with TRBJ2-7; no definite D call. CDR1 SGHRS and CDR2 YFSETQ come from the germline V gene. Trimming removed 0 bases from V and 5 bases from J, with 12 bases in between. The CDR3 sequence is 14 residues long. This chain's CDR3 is CASSLGLGFDEQYF. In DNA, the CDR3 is TGCGCCAGCAGCTTGGGCTTAGGTTTCGACGAGCAGTACTTC.

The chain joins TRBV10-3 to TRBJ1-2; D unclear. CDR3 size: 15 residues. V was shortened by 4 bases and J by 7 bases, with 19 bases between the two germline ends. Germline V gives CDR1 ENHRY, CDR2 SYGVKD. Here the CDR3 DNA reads TGTGCCATCAGTGGGGGAAGTTGGGTGGCGAGTGGCTACACCTTC. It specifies CAISGGSWVASGYTF.

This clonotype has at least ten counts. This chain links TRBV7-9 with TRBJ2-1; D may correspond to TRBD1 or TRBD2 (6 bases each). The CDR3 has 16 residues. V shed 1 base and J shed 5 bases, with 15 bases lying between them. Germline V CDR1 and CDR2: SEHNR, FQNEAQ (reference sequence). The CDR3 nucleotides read TGTGCCAGCAGCTTAGTTATGGGGGGCCCCCACAATGAGCAGTTCTTC. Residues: CASSLVMGGPHNEQFF.

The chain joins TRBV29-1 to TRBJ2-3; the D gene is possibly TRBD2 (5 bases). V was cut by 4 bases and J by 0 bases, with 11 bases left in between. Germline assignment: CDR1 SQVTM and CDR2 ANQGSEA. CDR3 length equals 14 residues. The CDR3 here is CSVARAVSTDTQYF. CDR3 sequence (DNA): TGCAGCGTTGCACGAGCGGTGAGCACAGATACGCAGTATTTT.

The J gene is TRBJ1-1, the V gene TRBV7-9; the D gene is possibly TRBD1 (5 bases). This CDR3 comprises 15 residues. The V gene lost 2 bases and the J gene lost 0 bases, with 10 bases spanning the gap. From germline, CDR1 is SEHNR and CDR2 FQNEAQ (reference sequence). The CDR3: CASSLTGGMNTEAFF. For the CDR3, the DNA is TGTGCCAGCAGCTTAACGGGGGGTATGAACACTGAAGCTTTCTTT.

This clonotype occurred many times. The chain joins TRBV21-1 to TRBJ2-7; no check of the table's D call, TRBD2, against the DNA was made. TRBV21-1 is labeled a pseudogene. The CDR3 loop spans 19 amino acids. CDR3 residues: CASSKAGSGSALSRYEQYF. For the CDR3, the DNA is TGTGCCAGCAGCAAAGCGGGTAGCGGGAGTGCGTTGTCGAGATACGAGCAGTACTTC.

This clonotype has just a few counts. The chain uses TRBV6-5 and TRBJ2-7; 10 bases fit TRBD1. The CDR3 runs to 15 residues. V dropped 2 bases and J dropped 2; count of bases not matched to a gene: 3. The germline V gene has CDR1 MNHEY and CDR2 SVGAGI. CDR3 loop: CASSYPTGGTYEQYF. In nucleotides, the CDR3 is TGTGCCAGCAGTTACCCGACAGGGGGCACCTACGAGCAGTACTTC.

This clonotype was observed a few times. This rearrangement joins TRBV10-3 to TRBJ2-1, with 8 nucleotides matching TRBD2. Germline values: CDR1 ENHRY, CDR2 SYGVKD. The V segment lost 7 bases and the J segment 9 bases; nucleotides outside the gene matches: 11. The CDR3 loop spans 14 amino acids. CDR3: CAITLAGLGSEQFF. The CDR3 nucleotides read TGTGCCATCACGCTAGCGGGCCTAGGGAGTGAGCAGTTCTTC.

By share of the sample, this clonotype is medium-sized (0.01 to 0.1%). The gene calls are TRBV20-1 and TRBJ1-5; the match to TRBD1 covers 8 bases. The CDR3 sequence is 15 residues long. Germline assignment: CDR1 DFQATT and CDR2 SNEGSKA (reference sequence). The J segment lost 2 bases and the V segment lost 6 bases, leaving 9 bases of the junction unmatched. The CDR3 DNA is TGCAGTGCGCCCAATCAGGGGGCGGGCAATCAGCCCCAGCATTTT. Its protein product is CSAPNQGAGNQPQHF.

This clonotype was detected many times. The CDR3 loop reads CATSDGGGYEQYF. CDR3 DNA sequence: TGTGCCACCAGTGACGGTGGGGGCTACGAGCAGTACTTC. The gene calls are TRBV24-1 and TRBJ2-7; possibly TRBD1 or TRBD2 for D (5 bases each). Germline CDR1 and CDR2: KGHDR and SFDVKD. V was cut by 4 bases and J by 3 bases, with 9 bases left in between. The CDR3 is made up of 13 amino acids.